These 28 T cell receptor beta chains originate from one sample sequenced in a study of T cell changes during pregnancy in multiple sclerosis. Produced via immunoSEQ multiplex PCR; TCRdb's table is partial and in-frame only. The sample shows approximately 11,000 clones, approximately 90% of them seen only once. Sequencing used CD8+ T cells from peripheral blood mononuclear cells, obtained in the first trimester of pregnancy. Receptors originate from a female donor in good health, enrolled as a control in a pregnancy study.

The count of this clone is one. The V call is TRBV12-5, the J call TRBJ1-2, with 12 bases matching TRBD1. Germline lookup yields CDR1 LGHNT and CDR2 FRNRAP. The CDR3 covers 18 residues. V was clipped by 4 bases and J by 8 bases; unmatched bases: 17. CDR3: CASGYLLGQGALIEGYTF. The CDR3 region has the DNA TGTGCTAGTGGTTACCTCTTGGGACAGGGGGCGCTTATAGAAGGCTACACCTTC.

This clone was found once. The chain recombines TRBV7-9 with TRBJ1-6; D gene uncertain. CDR1 and CDR2 (germline): SEHNR, FQNEAQ (reference sequence). V shed 6 bases and J shed 4 bases, with 7 bases lying between them. The CDR3 runs to 13 residues. The CDR3 DNA sequence: TGTGCCAGCAGTACAGCATATAATTCACCCCTCCACTTT. It yields the protein CASSTAYNSPLHF.

The rearrangement uses TRBV19 and TRBJ1-1; no reliable D call. Germline V CDR1 and CDR2: LNHDA, SQIVND (reference sequence). V was pared by 3 bases and J by 1 base, with 12 bases between. This CDR3 spans 15 amino acids. The CDR3: CASSIIRRTNTEAFF. The CDR3 nucleotides read TGTGCCAGTAGTATCATAAGGAGGACGAACACTGAAGCTTTCTTT. The variable domain in full, with the rest retrieved from reference TRBV19 and TRBJ1-1, is DGGITQSPKYLFRKEGQNVTLSCEQNLNHDAMYWYRQDPGQGLRLIYYSQIVNDFQKGDIAEGYSVSREKKESFPLTVTSAQKNPTAFYLCASSIIRRTNTEAFFGQGTRLTVV.

The chain recombines TRBV7-2 with TRBJ1-1, with a possible D match to TRBD1 (6 bases). CDR1 and CDR2 (germline): SGHTA, FQGNSA. This CDR3 has 15 residues. V was pared by 5 bases and J by 3 bases, with 16 bases between. The CDR3 region is CASSSRGGLYTEAFF. CDR3 DNA sequence: TGTGCCAGCAGCAGCAGGGGCGGATTGTACACTGAAGCTTTCTTT.

Only a few counts were recorded for this clone. The gene calls are TRBV11-2 and TRBJ2-7; D is perhaps TRBD1 (6 bases). This CDR3 spans 15 amino acids. The V end lost 0 bases, the J end lost 6 bases, and 15 bases lay between the germline ends. Germline lookup yields CDR1 SGHAT and CDR2 FQNNGV. CDR3 in DNA: TGTGCCAGCAGCTTAGAGTCCTCCACAGGGTCCGAGCAGTACTTC. This sequence encodes CASSLESSTGSEQYF.

The CDR3, as DNA: TGTGCCAGCAGCCTTTCGCGTGCAGATACGCAGTATTTT. Translation gives CASSLSRADTQYF. V usage is TRBV5-6 and J usage is TRBJ2-3; D remains ambiguous. Germline V CDR1 and CDR2: SGHDT, YYEEEE. The CDR3 extends over 13 amino acids. V was pared by 4 bases and J by 4 bases, with 10 bases between.

V is TRBV5-1 and J is TRBJ1-1; no clear D gene. The CDR3 length is 14 residues. With 0 bases removed from V and 4 bases from J, the gap between germline ends came to 10 bases. Germline V gene lookup returns CDR1 SGHRS and CDR2 YFSETQ. The CDR3 sequence: CASSLGGQVTEAFF. In nucleotides, the CDR3 is TGCGCCAGCAGCTTGGGCGGGCAGGTCACTGAAGCTTTCTTT.

The CDR3 region is CASLGMGKEDSPLHF. The DNA for the CDR3 is TGTGCCAGCTTGGGGATGGGGAAGGAGGATTCACCCCTCCACTTT. The V gene is TRBV2, the J gene TRBJ1-6; D is undetermined. V lost 8 bases to trimming and J lost 8 bases, with 19 bases between them. Per germline, CDR1 SNHLY and CDR2 FYNNEI. This CDR3 contains 15 residues.

This clone is a singleton in its sample. The chain has TRBV30 and TRBJ1-2, with unresolved D. With 4 bases removed from V and 4 bases from J, the gap between germline ends came to 16 bases. The length of the CDR3 is 14 residues. Germline CDR1 reads GTSNPN; CDR2 reads SVGIG (reference sequence). CDR3 sequence (DNA): TGTGCCTGGACCGCCGGGGAGCTAAGCTATGGCTACACCTTC. Translated, it gives CAWTAGELSYGYTF.

The genes are TRBV13 and TRBJ2-3; D remains ambiguous. The CDR3 has 14 amino acids. The V and J ends lost 5 bases and 3 bases respectively, with 12 bases between them. Germline V CDR1 and CDR2: PRHDT, FYEKMQ (reference sequence). CDR3 nucleotides: TGTGCCAGCAGCCCCCCGCGATCTACAGATACGCAGTATTTT. Its protein is CASSPPRSTDTQYF.

By its share, this clone is medium-sized. This chain links TRBV6-4 with TRBJ2-1; a weak D match, TRBD2 (6 bases). V lost 0 bases to trimming and J lost 0 bases, with 6 bases between them. The CDR3 is 15 residues long. Germline V CDR1 and CDR2: MRHNA, SNTAGT. The CDR3 is CASSDSSGSYNEQFF. The CDR3 nucleotides are TGTGCCAGCAGTGACTCTAGCGGCTCCTACAATGAGCAGTTCTTC.

The chain joins TRBV10-3 to TRBJ2-3; no firm D call. In germline, CDR1 is ENHRY, CDR2 SYGVKD. This CDR3 is 14 amino acids long. Trimming took 3 bases from V and 4 from J, leaving 11 bases between them. The CDR3 DNA is TGTGCCATCAGTGATCCTAAAACGGCAGATACGCAGTATTTT. Protein: CAISDPKTADTQYF.

This clone appeared a single time. This chain joins TRBV4-3 and TRBJ1-4; D perhaps matches TRBD1 (5 bases). This CDR3 is built from 15 residues. Germline-derived CDR1 and CDR2 are LGHNA and YSLEER. The V gene lost 1 base and the J gene lost 7 bases, with 13 bases spanning the gap. This chain's CDR3 is CASSQAQGWGEKLFF. The CDR3 coding sequence is TGCGCCAGCAGCCAAGCTCAGGGATGGGGTGAAAAACTGTTTTTT.

The chain uses TRBV29-1 and TRBJ1-1, with D tentatively TRBD1 (5 bases). With 0 bases removed from V and 3 bases from J, the gap between germline ends came to 23 bases. The CDR3 loop spans 18 amino acids. From germline, CDR1 is SQVTM and CDR2 ANQGSEA. CDR3 nucleotides: TGCAGCGTTGAAGATCTTTCCAAGGGGCCAGGCAGGGACACTGAAGCTTTCTTT. This translates into CSVEDLSKGPGRDTEAFF.

The chain uses TRBV27 and TRBJ1-1; no clear D. V lost 4 bases and J 7 bases, leaving 13 bases between the germline ends. This CDR3 comprises 13 residues. Per the germline V gene, CDR1 is MNHEY and CDR2 is SMNVEV (reference sequence). The CDR3 DNA sequence: TGTGCCAGCAGTTCCGGACTTACGTTTGAAGCTTTCTTT. Amino acids: CASSSGLTFEAFF.

The chain links TRBV5-1 to TRBJ2-3, with 9 bases fitting TRBD1. CDR1 is SGHRS, CDR2 YFSETQ, per germline. CDR3 length equals 19 residues. V shed 5 bases and J 1 base; nucleotides not matched to a gene: 17. The CDR3 spells CASRTQGAPLNTGTDTQYF. As DNA, the CDR3 is TGCGCCAGCAGAACACAGGGGGCCCCCCTTAATACTGGCACAGATACGCAGTATTTT.

The gene calls are TRBV5-6 and TRBJ2-5; D is possibly TRBD2 (5 bases). Germline V gene data show CDR1 as SGHDT and CDR2 as YYEEEE. The CDR3 spans 14 residues. Trimming cost V 4 bases and J 5 bases, with 15 bases left between them. The CDR3 sequence is CASSPYPGVETQYF. The CDR3 DNA is TGTGCCAGCAGCCCATACCCCGGGGTTGAGACCCAGTACTTC.

This chain joins TRBV19 and TRBJ2-3; D is undetermined. Germline-derived CDR1 and CDR2 are LNHDA and SQIVND (reference sequence). With 3 bases removed from V and 5 bases from J, the gap between germline ends came to 12 bases. The CDR3 covers 14 residues. The CDR3 nucleotides read TGTGCCAGTAGTATCGGCAGGTTGGGAGATACGCAGTATTTT. Translated, it gives CASSIGRLGDTQYF.

The chain joins TRBV7-9 to TRBJ2-1, with D possibly matching TRBD1 (5 bases). Germline V CDR1 and CDR2: SEHNR, FQNEAQ (reference sequence). V lost 1 base and J lost 4, with 14 bases in between. This CDR3 has 16 residues. For the CDR3, the DNA is TGTGCCAGCAGCTTAGGTGGGGCGCCAGGTTACAATGAGCAGTTCTTC. Its translation: CASSLGGAPGYNEQFF. Together with reference TRBV7-9 and TRBJ2-1, the CDR3 gives the full variable domain: DTGVSQNPRHKITKRGQNVTFRCDPISEHNRLYWYRQTLGQGPEFLTYFQNEAQLEKSRLLSDRFSAERPKGSFSTLEIQRTEQGDSAMYLCASSLGGAPGYNEQFFGPGTRLTVL.

J is TRBJ1-5 and V is TRBV5-6; 8 bases fit TRBD1. This CDR3 is built from 14 residues. With V trimmed by 2 bases and J by 7 bases, 5 bases remained unmatched. Germline lookup yields CDR1 SGHDT and CDR2 YYEEEE. The CDR3 protein is CASSLGQGLQPQHF. CDR3 sequence (DNA): TGTGCCAGCAGCTTAGGACAGGGTCTACAGCCCCAGCATTTT. The variable domain in full, with the rest retrieved from reference TRBV5-6 and TRBJ1-5, is DAGVTQSPTHLIKTRGQQVTLRCSPKSGHDTVSWYQQALGQGPQFIFQYYEEEERQRGNFPDRFSGHQFPNYSSELNVNALLLGDSALYLCASSLGQGLQPQHFGDGTRLSIL.

The chain is built from TRBV27 and TRBJ2-3; D unresolved. Germline V CDR1 and CDR2: MNHEY, SMNVEV (reference sequence). The V end lost 6 bases, the J end lost 3 bases, and 4 bases lay between the germline ends. The CDR3 is made up of 11 amino acids. CDR3 DNA: TGTGCCAGCAGAACTACAGATACGCAGTATTTT. This codes for CASRTTDTQYF.

This clone was seen a single time. V usage is TRBV9 and J usage is TRBJ2-7; TRBD2 matches at 7 bases. J was trimmed by 5 bases and V by 0 bases; bases with no gene match: 11. Germline CDR1 is SGDLS and CDR2 is YYNGEE. CDR3 size: 16 residues. CDR3 nucleotides: TGTGCCAGCAGCGTAGCCTCAGCGGGGACCGATAACGAGCAGTACTTC. It translates to CASSVASAGTDNEQYF.

The chain combines TRBV9 with TRBJ1-5; 7 bases are shared with TRBD1. The CDR3 totals 18 residues. Germline loops: CDR1 SGDLS, CDR2 YYNGEE. V was clipped by 0 bases and J by 0 bases; unmatched bases: 9. The CDR3 sequence is CASSVVNRGQYSNQPQHF. CDR3 DNA sequence: TGTGCCAGCAGCGTAGTTAACAGGGGCCAATATAGCAATCAGCCCCAGCATTTT.

This chain joins TRBV4-2 and TRBJ1-4; maybe TRBD1 (5 bases). Deletions cut 0 bases from V and 7 bases from J, with 15 bases between. The CDR3 length is 16 residues. Germline V gene sequence: CDR1 LGHNA, CDR2 YNFKEQ. CDR3 protein: CASSQDYRRGSEKLFF. The CDR3 DNA is TGTGCCAGCAGCCAAGATTACCGTAGGGGAAGTGAAAAACTGTTTTTT.

The rearrangement joins TRBV7-6 to TRBJ2-1, with a weak D call TRBD1 (5 bases). The V end was cut by 1 base, the J end by 7 bases, with 5 bases between. This CDR3 has 12 amino acids. Germline CDR1 SGHVS, CDR2 FNYEAQ. The CDR3 reads CASSLEGNEQFF. The CDR3 DNA sequence: TGTGCCAGCAGCTTAGAGGGGAATGAGCAGTTCTTC. Full variable domain (outside the CDR3, taken from reference TRBV7-6 and TRBJ2-1): GAGVSQSPRYKVTKRGQDVALRCDPISGHVSLYWYRQALGQGPEFLTYFNYEAQQDKSGLPNDRFSAERPEGSISTLTIQRTEQRDSAMYRCASSLEGNEQFFGPGTRLTVL.

This rearrangement joins TRBV4-3 to TRBJ2-3; 8 bases are shared with TRBD2. CDR3 length equals 17 residues. From germline, CDR1 is LGHNA and CDR2 YSLEER. Losses at the gene ends were 2 bases for V and 4 bases for J; bases not matched to a gene: 11. DNA for the CDR3: TGCGCCAGCAGCCAAAAGACAAGCGGGGGTGGAGCAGATACGCAGTATTTT. The encoded protein is CASSQKTSGGGADTQYF.

The rearrangement uses TRBV2 and TRBJ2-5; TRBD1 matches 9 bases. CDR3 length equals 14 residues. The junction had 5 bases not matched to a gene; V was cut back by 5 bases and J by 4 bases. Germline lookup yields CDR1 SNHLY and CDR2 FYNNEI. The DNA for the CDR3 is TGTGCCAGCAGTTTACAGGGGGCCCCAGAGACCCAGTACTTC. Amino acids: CASSLQGAPETQYF.

V and J are TRBV6-1 and TRBJ2-2; D is possibly TRBD2 (6 bases). The germline V gene has CDR1 MNHNS and CDR2 SASEGT. Deletions cut 1 base from V and 4 bases from J, with 10 bases between. The CDR3 loop spans 15 amino acids. CDR3 coding DNA: TGTGCCAGCAGTGAAGAACTAGCCGGCACCGGGGAGCTGTTTTTT. It codes for CASSEELAGTGELFF.